This T cell receptor (beta chain) was observed in a study of blood T cell repertoires in COVID-19. Assay: immunoSEQ multiplex PCR; the TCRdb copy retains only in-frame clones and omits some. The sample has 350,000 to 500,000 clones; about 88% are singletons. This clone came up once. CDR1 DFQATT and CDR2 SNEGSKA come from the germline V gene (reference sequence). The ends were cut back, 6 bases at V and 6 bases at J, with 10 bases in the middle. This CDR3 comprises 11 residues. The V gene is TRBV20-1, the J gene TRBJ2-3; D possibly corresponds to TRBD2 (5 bases). Sequencing was carried out using PBMCs or T cells enriched from blood (not recorded which). The sequence was obtained from a young woman who had been exposed to COVID-19. This CDR3 is CSAWRADTQYF. CDR3 bases: TGCAGTGCCTGGCGGGCGGATACGCAGTATTTT.